The entry below gives a single T cell receptor (beta chain) sequence along with its context. Antigen: not known. The record originates from a study of cytomegalovirus exposure and HLA in healthy donors. Findings of the study overall: The study flagged some 180 TCR beta chains as cytomegalovirus-associated.

The CDR3 contains 13 residues. The germline CDR1 and CDR2 sequences are SGHRS and YFSETQ. Trimming removed 7 bases from V and 6 bases from J; junction bases left unmatched: 9. The protocol was immunoSEQ multiplex PCR, while the TCRdb copy is restricted to in-frame clones and leaves out a portion. This table holds around 130,000 clones, more than 70% found once. The material sequenced was PBMCs. This sequence originates from a young woman in good health and CMV-seronegative. The gene calls are TRBV5-1 and TRBJ1-1; TRBD1 matches 7 bases. CDR3 amino acids: CASGTGVTAEAFF. CDR3 bases: TGCGCCAGCGGTACAGGGGTTACGGCTGAAGCTTTCTTT.